The 32 T cell receptor beta chains reported below all come from one sample, sequenced in a study of T cells in Graves' hyperthyroidism and ophthalmopathy. From RNA transcripts, TCR beta CDR3 regions were amplified. TCR CDR3 regions were first amplified by RT-PCR with HTBI primers. TCRdb ran MiXCR on the multiplex PCR reads and lists one entry per CDR3 protein. This sample has hundreds of thousands of distinct CDR3 sequences, with around a sixth found just once. Sequencing input: blood. The source is a woman between 18 and 30 years old with Graves' hyperthyroidism.

This clonotype has a count of ten or more. The chain joins TRBV20-1 to TRBJ2-2, with TRBD1 as a possible D gene (6 bases). CDR3 size: 17 residues. Trimming left V 1 base short and J 0 bases short, with 15 bases between. The germline CDR1 and CDR2 sequences are DFQATT and SNEGSKA (reference sequence). This chain's CDR3 is CSARGTGHRANTGELFF. The CDR3 region has the DNA TGCAGTGCTAGAGGGACGGGACATCGCGCGAACACCGGGGAGCTGTTTTTT.

There are many counts of this clonotype. The CDR3 here is CSAERSTDTQYF. CDR3 DNA sequence: TGCAGTGCTGAGCGGAGCACAGATACGCAGTATTTT. The chain links TRBV20-1 to TRBJ2-3; weak D call: TRBD2 (5 bases). The V gene's germline CDR1 is DFQATT and CDR2 SNEGSKA (reference sequence). Trimming removed 5 bases from V and 0 bases from J, with 6 bases in between. The CDR3 spans 12 residues.

This clonotype was found many times. This sequence joins TRBV6-1 and TRBJ2-5, with unresolved D. The V gene lost 5 bases and the J gene lost 5 bases, with 15 bases spanning the gap. The CDR3 runs to 14 residues. Germline CDR1 is MNHNS and CDR2 is SASEGT. CDR3 amino acids: CASSPSFLGETQYF. For the CDR3, the DNA is TGTGCCAGCAGTCCTTCCTTTTTGGGGGAGACCCAGTACTTC.

This clonotype was detected many times. The chain recombines TRBV18 with TRBJ2-2; TRBD1 matches at 10 bases. Trimming removed 5 bases from V and 3 bases from J; junction bases left unmatched: 3. CDR3 length equals 15 residues. CDR1 is KGHSH, CDR2 LQKENI, per germline. The CDR3, as DNA: TGTGCCAGCTCATTCGGGACAGGGGACACCGGGGAGCTGTTTTTT. Translated, it gives CASSFGTGDTGELFF.

The chain employs TRBV15 and TRBJ2-7, with D uncertain. This CDR3 has 14 residues. V was clipped by 1 base and J by 4 bases, with 11 bases between them. Germline values: CDR1 LNHNV, CDR2 YYDKDF (reference sequence). CDR3 nucleotide sequence: TGTGCCACCAGCAGAGGTGACGGCAGTTACGAGCAGTACTTC. It yields the protein CATSRGDGSYEQYF.

This clonotype was recorded at least ten times. The CDR3 loop reads CASSLTPGQGYNEQFF. The CDR3, as DNA: TGTGCCAGCAGCTTAACCCCGGGACAGGGCTACAATGAGCAGTTCTTC. The chain combines TRBV7-3 with TRBJ2-1; the match to TRBD1 covers 9 bases. V was pared by 0 bases and J by 3 bases, with 3 bases of the junction left unmatched. Per germline, CDR1 SGHTA and CDR2 FQGTGA. The CDR3 runs 16 residues. Looking up the rest from reference TRBV7-3 and TRBJ2-1 gives the full variable domain: GAGVSQTPSNKVTEKGKYVELRCDPISGHTALYWYRQSLGQGPEFLIYFQGTGAADDSGLPNDRFFAVRPEGSVSTLKIQRTERGDSAVYLCASSLTPGQGYNEQFFGPGTRLTVL.

In this sample, this clonotype turned up many times. The chain joins TRBV28 to TRBJ2-3, with 10 nucleotides matching TRBD1. Looked up from germline, CDR1 is MDHEN and CDR2 is SYDVKM. The CDR3 length is 14 residues. Trimming took 7 bases from V and 4 from J; bases not matched to a gene: 5. CDR3 in amino acids: CASKPGQGPDTQYF. CDR3 in DNA: TGTGCCAGCAAGCCGGGACAGGGGCCAGATACGCAGTATTTT. Full variable domain (missing parts from reference TRBV28 and TRBJ2-3): DVKVTQSSRYLVKRTGEKVFLECVQDMDHENMFWYRQDPGLGLRLIYFSYDVKMKEKGDIPEGYSVSREKKERFSLILESASTNQTSMYLCASKPGQGPDTQYFGPGTRLTVL.

The sample holds a few counts of this clonotype. The chain couples TRBV6-2 or TRBV6-3 to TRBJ2-7; perhaps TRBD1 as D (5 bases). There are 14 residues in the CDR3. The germline CDR1 and CDR2 sequences are MNHEY and SVGEGT. V was clipped by 2 bases and J by 5 bases, with 13 bases between them. CDR3: CASSYTRDSHEQYF. The DNA for the CDR3 is TGTGCCAGCAGTTACACCCGTGACAGTCACGAGCAGTACTTC.

This clonotype was picked up many times. The chain recombines TRBV24-1 with TRBJ2-3; 12 positions agree with TRBD2. The trim removed 2 bases at V and 5 bases at J, leaving 4 bases unmatched. The CDR3 loop spans 16 amino acids. Germline-derived CDR1 and CDR2 are KGHDR and SFDVKD. The chain's CDR3 is CATSDYLAGGKDTQYF. The CDR3, as DNA: TGTGCCACCAGTGATTACCTAGCGGGGGGGAAAGATACGCAGTATTTT.

This clonotype appeared once. This chain uses TRBV7-3 with TRBJ1-5; D remains unclear. Per germline, CDR1 SGHTA and CDR2 FQGTGA. The CDR3 runs 18 residues. The V end was cut by 4 bases, the J end by 2 bases, with 21 bases between. CDR3 residues: CASSSTRVAIEGNQPQHF. The CDR3 DNA reads as TGTGCCAGCAGCTCCACGAGGGTGGCGATAGAAGGCAATCAGCCCCAGCATTTT.

The chain links TRBV25-1 to TRBJ2-5; TRBD1 or TRBD2 may be the D gene (5 bases each). The germline gives CDR1 MGHDK, CDR2 SYGVNS. The CDR3 contains 14 residues. Trimming removed 5 bases at V and 5 bases at J, with 15 bases between. This CDR3 reads CASSPPGPGETQYF. The CDR3 bases are TGTGCCAGCAGTCCCCCGGGGCCAGGGGAGACCCAGTACTTC.

This clonotype has at least ten counts. The chain employs TRBV5-1 and TRBJ2-1, with TRBD2 matching over 9 bases. Germline CDR1 is SGHRS and CDR2 is YFSETQ. The CDR3 has 15 residues. Germline trimming cut 4 bases from V and 7 bases from J; bases unmatched to any gene: 9. In nucleotides, the CDR3 is TGCGCCAGCAGCCATACTAGCGGGTTACGGAATGAGCAGTTCTTC. This codes for CASSHTSGLRNEQFF.

This clonotype showed up just a few times. The chain couples TRBV2 to TRBJ2-6, with 11 nucleotides matching TRBD1. V lost 11 bases and J lost 2; bases outside the gene matches: 5. Germline V gives CDR1 SNHLY, CDR2 FYNNEI. The CDR3 loop spans 15 amino acids. CDR3 residues: CARSGQGAGANVLTF. The CDR3 nucleotides are TGTGCCCGATCGGGACAGGGGGCTGGGGCCAACGTCCTGACTTTC.

This clonotype was observed at least ten times. The gene calls are TRBV9 and TRBJ2-1, with 9 nucleotides matching TRBD2. CDR3 length equals 14 residues. V lost 3 bases and J lost 6; bases outside the gene matches: 4. Germline assignment: CDR1 SGDLS and CDR2 YYNGEE. The CDR3 loop is CASSAGGRGNEQFF. The CDR3 nucleotides read TGTGCCAGCAGCGCGGGCGGGAGGGGCAATGAGCAGTTCTTC.

In its sample, this clonotype was seen many times. The chain recombines TRBV5-1 with TRBJ1-2; unclear D gene. Germline values: CDR1 SGHRS, CDR2 YFSETQ. CDR3 length: 13 amino acids. The V end was cut by 1 base, the J end by 7 bases, with 11 bases between. The CDR3 reads CASSLIENGGYTF. DNA of the CDR3: TGCGCCAGCAGCTTGATAGAGAATGGTGGCTACACCTTC.

Turning to this clonotype: Since a much larger clone is just one base distant, this may be a read error. CDR3 coding DNA: TGTGCCAGCGGGCGGGGGGGCCGGGATACGCAGTATTTT. The encoded protein is CASGRGGRDTQYF. This rearrangement joins TRBV7-3 to TRBJ2-3, with 9 positions matching TRBD2. The CDR3 is 13 residues long. Germline CDR1 reads SGHTA; CDR2 reads FQGTGA. V lost 8 bases and J lost 6; bases outside the gene matches: 6.

This sequence joins TRBV19 and TRBJ1-5, with D possibly matching TRBD1 (5 bases). This CDR3 spans 17 amino acids. Germline V lookup: CDR1 LNHDA, CDR2 SQIVND (reference sequence). Trimming took 2 bases from V and 2 from J, leaving 16 bases between them. CDR3: CASSISPKGPGNQPQHF. CDR3 bases: TGTGCCAGTAGTATATCCCCAAAGGGACCAGGCAATCAGCCCCAGCATTTT.

This clonotype was seen at least ten times. The CDR3 region is CASSRGDSGETQYF. The CDR3 region has the DNA TGTGCCAGCAGCCGGGGGGACAGCGGTGAGACCCAGTACTTC. This chain uses TRBV7-9 with TRBJ2-5, with D perhaps assigned TRBD1 or TRBD2 (7 bases each). The CDR3 covers 14 residues. Germline assignment: CDR1 SEHNR and CDR2 FQNEAQ (reference sequence). V dropped 5 bases and J dropped 5 bases, with 15 bases sitting between them.

This clonotype was seen repeatedly, ten times or more. The CDR3: CASSLTAGGLSYEQYF. CDR3 bases: TGTGCCAGCAGCTTAACGGCGGGAGGCCTGTCCTACGAGCAGTACTTC. The V and J genes are TRBV7-9 and TRBJ2-7; 8 bases agree with TRBD2. Germline-derived CDR1 and CDR2 are SEHNR and FQNEAQ (reference sequence). CDR3 size: 16 residues. V was clipped by 2 bases and J by 1 base; unmatched bases: 7.

The sample holds many counts of this clonotype. The chain employs TRBV7-2 and TRBJ1-5; D unclear. V was cut by 2 bases and J by 3 bases, with 11 bases left in between. Germline V gene lookup returns CDR1 SGHTA and CDR2 FQGNSA. The CDR3 sequence is 15 residues long. The CDR3 sequence is CASSLFVGNNQPQHF. The CDR3 region has the DNA TGTGCCAGCAGCTTATTCGTGGGTAACAATCAGCCCCAGCATTTT.

Ten or more counts support this clonotype. This rearrangement joins TRBV3-1 to TRBJ2-1; D perhaps matches TRBD2 (6 bases). Germline loops: CDR1 LGHDT, CDR2 YNNKEL (reference sequence). V dropped 4 bases and J dropped 5 bases, with 21 bases sitting between them. The CDR3 extends over 17 amino acids. CDR3 sequence: CASSPRLESLRDNEQFF. The CDR3 nucleotides are TGTGCCAGCAGCCCCCGACTAGAGAGTTTGCGGGACAATGAGCAGTTCTTC.

This clonotype came up many times. In DNA, the CDR3 is TGTGCCAGCAGTTTAGCGGTCGACAGCTCTTATGGCTACACCTTC. This sequence encodes CASSLAVDSSYGYTF. The J gene is TRBJ1-2, the V gene TRBV28, with TRBD1 as a possible D gene (5 bases). V was cut by 2 bases and J by 5 bases, with 15 bases left in between. CDR1 and CDR2 from the germline V gene are MDHEN and SYDVKM. The CDR3 loop spans 15 amino acids.

This chain joins TRBV11-2 and TRBJ2-6; D unresolved. Trimming cost V 6 bases and J 1 base, with 10 bases left between them. This CDR3 has 15 residues. Germline CDR1 is SGHAT and CDR2 is FQNNGV. This CDR3 reads CASSLTESGANVLTF. CDR3 bases: TGTGCCAGCAGTTTAACTGAGTCTGGGGCCAACGTCCTGACTTTC.

There are a few counts of this clonotype. The chain is built from TRBV9 and TRBJ2-7, with D perhaps matching TRBD2 (6 bases). The CDR3 has 15 residues. Germline loops: CDR1 SGDLS, CDR2 YYNGEE. Deletions cut 4 bases from V and 1 base from J, with 15 bases between. CDR3 sequence: CASSFRPGTSYEQYF. CDR3 coding DNA: TGTGCCAGCAGCTTTCGTCCCGGGACTTCCTACGAGCAGTACTTC. The full variable domain, rest sourced from reference TRBV9 and TRBJ2-7, is DSGVTQTPKHLITATGQRVTLRCSPRSGDLSVYWYQQSLDQGLQFLIQYYNGEERAKGNILERFSAQQFPDLHSELNLSSLELGDSALYFCASSFRPGTSYEQYFGPGTRLTVT.

There are many counts of this clonotype. This chain uses TRBV28 with TRBJ1-6; D gene ambiguous. CDR3 length: 15 residues. Germline assignment: CDR1 MDHEN and CDR2 SYDVKM. Trimming cost V 3 bases and J 6 bases, with 12 bases left between them. For the CDR3, the DNA is TGTGCCAGCAGTTTTCTGGTCATTGTTAATTCACCCCTCCACTTT. Its protein product is CASSFLVIVNSPLHF.

V gene TRBV7-2 combines with J gene TRBJ2-7; 13 bases are a match to TRBD2. In germline, CDR1 is SGHTA, CDR2 FQGNSA. The CDR3 consists of 15 residues. After removal of 3 bases from V and 6 bases from J, the junction contained 5 bases not matched to a gene. CDR3 sequence reads: CASSFRTSGRGEQYF. In nucleotides, the CDR3 is TGTGCCAGCAGCTTTCGGACTAGCGGGAGAGGCGAGCAGTACTTC.

This clonotype was detected many times. V gene TRBV12-3 or TRBV12-4 combines with J gene TRBJ1-3; D possibly corresponds to TRBD1 (5 bases). The V end lost 3 bases, the J end lost 5 bases, and 11 bases lay between the germline ends. The CDR3 totals 14 residues. The CDR3 sequence is CASSFGGGRNTIYF. The CDR3 bases are TGTGCCAGCAGTTTCGGGGGAGGGCGAAACACCATATATTTT.

This clonotype has just a few counts. This chain uses TRBV20-1 with TRBJ1-6; 8 bases line up with TRBD1. V lost 3 bases to trimming and J lost 7 bases; unmatched junction nucleotides: 5. The V gene's germline CDR1 is DFQATT and CDR2 SNEGSKA (reference sequence). CDR3 length: 14 amino acids. CDR3 in DNA: TGCAGTGCTAGGCCGGGACAGGCCAATTCACCCCTCCACTTT. The encoded protein is CSARPGQANSPLHF.

Remarks on this clonotype: With a much larger clone just one base away, this may be a read error. This chain links TRBV11-2 with TRBJ2-1; D may be TRBD2 (6 bases). The CDR3 covers 14 residues. CDR1 is SGHAT, CDR2 FQNNGV, per germline. Here the CDR3 reads CAGSSGVGPNEQFF. The CDR3 DNA sequence: TGTGCCGGCAGCTCGGGGGTGGGCCCCAATGAGCAGTTCTTC.

The rearrangement links TRBV19 to TRBJ2-3; 10 bases agree with TRBD2. The germline CDR1 and CDR2 sequences are LNHDA and SQIVND (reference sequence). Trimming removed 7 bases from V and 2 bases from J; junction bases left unmatched: 6. The CDR3 covers 15 residues. The CDR3 region is CASMRTSGLTDTQYF. In DNA form, the CDR3 reads TGTGCCAGTATGCGGACTAGCGGCCTCACAGATACGCAGTATTTT.

This clonotype was observed a handful of times. The V call is TRBV7-6, the J call TRBJ1-2, with TRBD1 matching 8 bases. Per the germline V gene, CDR1 is SGHVS and CDR2 is FNYEAQ. The CDR3 sequence is 14 residues long. V lost 6 bases and J lost 3; bases outside the gene matches: 6. The CDR3 region has the DNA TGTGCCAGCAGTAACAGGGGGAGCGACTATGGCTACACCTTC. It encodes CASSNRGSDYGYTF.

There are a few counts of this clonotype. The chain is built from TRBV29-1 and TRBJ2-4; D unresolved. Germline V gene data show CDR1 as SQVTM and CDR2 as ANQGSEA. Trimming left V 5 bases short and J 0 bases short, with 14 bases between. The CDR3 is 15 amino acids. CDR3 in amino acids: CSVMTLPLAKNIQYF. The DNA of the CDR3 is TGCAGCGTTATGACCCTCCCCTTAGCCAAAAACATTCAGTACTTC.